The sequence of this T cell receptor (beta chain) was determined in a study of early T cells in non-severe SARS-CoV-2 infection. Study summary: Sequencing was performed on bulk RNA from unsorted whole blood, leaving chains unpaired.

V was trimmed by 5 bases and J by 2 bases, leaving 14 bases between them. The CDR3 covers 15 residues. Per the germline V gene, CDR1 is SEHNR and CDR2 is FQNEAQ (reference sequence). Unique molecular identifiers were attached to individual cDNA molecules. MiXCR, run by TCRdb on the 5' RACE reads, gives a single entry per CDR3 protein. The sample consists of some 66,000 distinct CDR3 sequences, under 15% of them appearing once. There are a few counts of this clonotype. Its specificity is unknown. Study outcomes and limitations: VDJdb matches were skewed toward anti-spike CD8 T cell responses.

This TCR came from an adult who was a healthcare worker with PCR-confirmed SARS-CoV-2 infection or an uninfected control (not recorded which). The sequenced material came from whole blood. The rearrangement uses TRBV7-9 and TRBJ2-3; D is uncertain. CDR3 sequence: CASSLTNTDTDTQYF. DNA for the CDR3: TGTGCCAGCAGCCTCACAAATACGGACACAGATACGCAGTATTTT.